This TCR beta chain was obtained from a study of shared clonotypes between healthy human individuals. Per the germline V gene, CDR1 is SGDLS and CDR2 is YYNGEE. This CDR3 region has 16 residues. V dropped 1 base and J dropped 6; count of bases not matched to a gene: 12. Replicate PCRs for sorted subsets used 200 ng DNA; this equaled 25,000 to 30,000 T cell genomes. The assay was immunoSEQ multiplex PCR, and TCRdb's table has in-frame clones only and misses some. The sample gives more than 2 million clones, about 94% of which show up once; 0.1% to 0.15% is in the top ten. Recent acute infections and vaccinations were absent in the healthy HIV-negative adult donors.

Sequences were obtained from naive CD4+ T cells sorted from blood. Noted subset: CD45RA+ positively selected. This receptor was obtained from a man aged 18 to 30 in good health. J is TRBJ2-7 and V is TRBV9, with 8 nucleotides matching TRBD1. The CDR3 region has the DNA TGTGCCAGCAGCGTACTCTCCTCAGGGGGCAAATCCGAGCAGTACTTC. This codes for CASSVLSSGGKSEQYF.